The T cell receptor (beta chain) described here comes from a study of T cells in Graves' hyperthyroidism and ophthalmopathy. Study results and limitations: Researchers report that a 13 V-J model separated ophthalmopathy from stable hyperthyroidism. Most clonotypes that expanded in the thyroid above 0.001 also showed up in blood.

In its sample, this clonotype was seen many times. Antigen: not known. Subjects aged 18 to 65 presented with newly diagnosed hyperthyroidism of less than 2 months' duration. Cells are PBMCs isolated from roughly 10 ml of fresh blood. V shed 3 bases and J shed 5 bases, with 5 bases lying between them. This CDR3 is built from 10 residues. Germline-derived CDR1 and CDR2 are DFQATT and SNEGSKA (reference sequence). RNA transcripts served as the template for amplifying TCR beta CDR3 regions. First-round RT-PCR of the TCR CDR3 relied on the HTBI primer set. TCRdb called the multiplex PCR reads again in MiXCR, with one record for every CDR3 protein. This repertoire shows under 300,000 distinct CDR3 sequences, 13% to 15% found once; its top ten account for 30% to 35%.

Sequenced: blood. This TCR was recovered from a woman aged 50 to 65 with Graves' hyperthyroidism that later progressed to Graves' ophthalmopathy. The chain combines TRBV20-1 with TRBJ2-7; no definite D call. CDR3 in amino acids: CSASHHEQYF. The CDR3, as DNA: TGCAGTGCTAGTCACCACGAGCAGTACTTC.